A single sample is the source of the 10 T cell receptor beta chains below, sequenced in a study of PD-1 blockade in classical Hodgkin lymphoma. Generated by immunoSEQ multiplex PCR, the TCRdb table keeps only in-frame clones and is missing some. The sample records fewer than 15,000 clones, around 86% being singletons. Time point meaning: cycle 4 day 1 (C4D1), after around six weeks of nivolumab. Autologous stem cell transplantation was followed by relapse in every patient, and brentuximab vedotin exposure varied. Thawed PBMCs were subjected to magnetic negative selection, which yielded isolated CD8+ T cells. Specimen: CD8+ T cells from blood, collected before the fourth cycle of nivolumab. All receptors come from a human donor with classical Hodgkin lymphoma.

About this clone itself: One end of the junction is discordant with germline, which a read error may explain. The rearrangement joins TRBV4-1 to TRBJ2-2; possible D gene TRBD1, 6 bases. This CDR3 has 16 residues. Germline V lookup: CDR1 MGHRA, CDR2 YSYEKL. The CDR3 sequence: CASSEDRSLNTGELFF. CDR3 nucleotides: TGCGCCAGCAGCGAAGACAGGTCCCTGAACACCGGGGAGCTGTTTTTT.

This chain connects TRBV28 to TRBJ2-3; 7 bases line up with TRBD1. J was trimmed by 2 bases and V by 6 bases; bases with no gene match: 8. The germline V gene has CDR1 MDHEN and CDR2 SYDVKM. This CDR3 contains 15 residues. CDR3 in DNA: TGTGCCAGCAGCCCAGCCACAGGGGTCACAGATACGCAGTATTTT. Protein product: CASSPATGVTDTQYF.

V usage is TRBV2 and J usage is TRBJ2-7; D gene uncertain. Trimming pared 5 bases from V and 2 bases from J, leaving 7 bases between. The CDR3 has 12 residues. Germline lookup yields CDR1 SNHLY and CDR2 FYNNEI. This CDR3 reads CASSPDPYEQYF. In nucleotides, the CDR3 is TGTGCCAGCAGTCCAGACCCCTACGAGCAGTACTTC.

CDR3 in DNA: TGTGCCAGCAGCTCGGGACTCCCGGGGCCAAATGAGCAGTTCTTC. It codes for CASSSGLPGPNEQFF. This chain links TRBV7-9 with TRBJ2-1; possibly TRBD2 for D (6 bases). Germline V CDR1 and CDR2: SEHNR, FQNEAQ (reference sequence). The CDR3 loop spans 15 amino acids. V lost 4 bases and J lost 7, with 17 bases in between.

This clone was picked up one time. The rearrangement uses TRBV18 and TRBJ2-1; 8 nucleotides align to TRBD2. The V segment lost 6 bases and the J segment 1 base; nucleotides outside the gene matches: 5. In germline, CDR1 is KGHSH, CDR2 LQKENI. The CDR3 consists of 15 residues. The CDR3 loop is CASSSGTRSYNEQFF. The DNA of the CDR3 is TGTGCCAGCTCGAGCGGGACTAGGTCCTACAATGAGCAGTTCTTC.

The V call is TRBV11-2, the J call TRBJ2-7, with 8 bases identical to TRBD2. V gave up 6 bases and J gave up 2 bases; unmatched junction bases: 6. The CDR3 sequence is 14 residues long. Germline loops: CDR1 SGHAT, CDR2 FQNNGV. The CDR3 region is CASRIAGTAYEQYF. The CDR3 nucleotides read TGTGCCAGCAGAATAGCGGGAACCGCCTACGAGCAGTACTTC.

The CDR3 spells CASNWGGWGNYNEQFF. The CDR3 DNA reads as TGTGCCAGCAACTGGGGTGGTTGGGGTAACTACAATGAGCAGTTCTTC. The V and J genes are TRBV27 and TRBJ2-1; D call uncertain. CDR1 and CDR2 (germline): MNHEY, SMNVEV (reference sequence). Trimming shortened V by 7 bases and J by 3 bases, and 19 bases separated the two germline ends. This CDR3 contains 16 residues.

This rearrangement joins TRBV4-1 to TRBJ2-3; 11 bases match TRBD2. Trimming cost V 2 bases and J 6 bases; bases outside gene matches: 4. The CDR3 has 15 amino acids. Germline CDR1 MGHRA, CDR2 YSYEKL. The CDR3 sequence is CASSQSSGGGDTQYF. The CDR3, as DNA: TGCGCCAGCAGCCAAAGTAGCGGGGGGGGCGATACGCAGTATTTT.

Note on this clone: Other nucleotide sequences from this sample produce the same CDR3. The V call is TRBV19, the J call TRBJ2-1; D is possibly TRBD1 (6 bases). Trimming shortened V by 3 bases and J by 4 bases, and 7 bases separated the two germline ends. Germline CDR1 reads LNHDA; CDR2 reads SQIVND (reference sequence). This CDR3 has 13 residues. CDR3: CASSIQGYNEQFF. The CDR3 DNA sequence: TGTGCCAGTAGTATTCAGGGGTACAATGAGCAGTTCTTC.

The V gene is TRBV12-5, the J gene TRBJ2-1; possible D gene TRBD2, 6 bases. V lost 3 bases, J lost 8 bases, and 8 bases lay in between. The CDR3 length is 12 residues. CDR1 is LGHNT and CDR2 is FRNRAP in the germline V gene. CDR3 in DNA: TGTGCTAGTGGTTTTAGCGGCGATGAGCAGTTCTTC. The encoded protein is CASGFSGDEQFF. The full variable domain, with the rest looked up from reference TRBV12-5 and TRBJ2-1, is DARVTQTPRHKVTEMGQEVTMRCQPILGHNTVFWYRQTMMQGLELLAYFRNRAPLDDSGMPKDRFSAEMPDATLATLKIQPSEPRDSAVYFCASGFSGDEQFFGPGTRLTVL.